This entry concerns a single TCR beta chain. As yet, its antigen is unknown. This entry comes from a study of radiotherapy plus CTLA-4 blockade in lung cancer. Study results and caveats: Among reported predictors of response, early blood T cell clone dynamics with interferon-beta performed best.

This table comes from immunoSEQ multiplex PCR, and its TCRdb copy is limited to in-frame clones, with some not included. The sample holds approximately 76,000 clones; around 79% are singletons and the top ten take 4%. Those patients who had chemo-refractory metastatic non-small-cell lung cancer were given focal radiation along with CTLA-4 blockade through ipilimumab. Sample: peripheral blood, taken from a patient treated with radiotherapy plus ipilimumab. This receptor was obtained from a human donor with non-small cell lung cancer who had a partial response to radiotherapy plus ipilimumab. Some clones in this sample may be carry-over from other donors' samples.

CDR3 bases: TGTGCCAGCAGCTTTACCAAGGGGTTTGGCGAGCAGTACTTC. It yields the protein CASSFTKGFGEQYF. The rearrangement uses TRBV5-4 and TRBJ2-7; possible D gene TRBD1, 5 bases. The CDR3 has 14 residues. V was trimmed by 2 bases and J by 6 bases, leaving 15 bases between them. Germline values: CDR1 SGHNT, CDR2 YYREEE (reference sequence). The variable domain in full, completed from reference TRBV5-4 and TRBJ2-7, reads ETGVTQSPTHLIKTRGQQVTLRCSSQSGHNTVSWYQQALGQGPQFIFQYYREEENGRGNFPPRFSGLQFPNYSSELNVNALELDDSALYLCASSFTKGFGEQYFGPGTRLTVT.